This TCR beta chain originates from a study of T cell responses to AZD1222 COVID-19 vaccine. Study-level points and caveats: Donors were largely white British and mainly female; clonal diversity was possibly underestimated.

Method: immunoSEQ multiplex PCR; TCRdb's copy keeps in-frame clones and lacks some. The table has approximately 50,000 clones, around 88% seen once; the top ten hold less than 9%. Pooled together were second doses at about 4 or about 12 weeks. After removal of 8 bases from V and 2 bases from J, the junction contained 23 bases not matched to a gene. The CDR3 has 19 amino acids. Per germline, CDR1 SEHNR and CDR2 FQNEAQ (reference sequence). As concerns this clone: Its antigen is unidentified.

J is TRBJ1-2 and V is TRBV7-9; 7 bases align to TRBD1. The origin of this receptor is an adult who received the AZD1222 COVID-19 vaccine. The sequencing here drew on peripheral blood, taken 28 days after the second AZD1222 dose. Here the CDR3 reads CASGQAGTDPLTANYGYTF. The DNA for the CDR3 is TGTGCCAGCGGTCAAGCCGGGACAGATCCTCTAACAGCAAACTATGGCTACACCTTC. Based on the CDR3 plus reference TRBV7-9 and TRBJ1-2, the full variable domain is DTGVSQNPRHKITKRGQNVTFRCDPISEHNRLYWYRQTLGQGPEFLTYFQNEAQLEKSRLLSDRFSAERPKGSFSTLEIQRTEQGDSAMYLCASGQAGTDPLTANYGYTFGSGTRLTVV.